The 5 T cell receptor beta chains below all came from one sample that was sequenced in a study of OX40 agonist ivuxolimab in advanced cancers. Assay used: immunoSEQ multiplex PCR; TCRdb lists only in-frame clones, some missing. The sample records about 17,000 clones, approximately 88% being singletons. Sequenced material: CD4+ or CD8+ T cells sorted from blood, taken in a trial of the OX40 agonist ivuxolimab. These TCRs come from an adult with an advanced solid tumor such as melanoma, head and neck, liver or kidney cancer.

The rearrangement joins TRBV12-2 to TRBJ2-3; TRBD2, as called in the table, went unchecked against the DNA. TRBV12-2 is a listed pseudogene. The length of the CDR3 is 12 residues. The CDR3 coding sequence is TGTGCAAGTCTCGGGACTTTACGATCGCAGTATTTT. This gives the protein CASLGTLRSQYF.

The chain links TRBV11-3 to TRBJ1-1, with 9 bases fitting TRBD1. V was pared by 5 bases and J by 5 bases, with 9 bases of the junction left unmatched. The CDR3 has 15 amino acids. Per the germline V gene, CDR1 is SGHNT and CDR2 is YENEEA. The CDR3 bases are TGTGCCAGCAGCGCACCCCGGACAGGGGAAACTGAAGCTTTCTTT. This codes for CASSAPRTGETEAFF.

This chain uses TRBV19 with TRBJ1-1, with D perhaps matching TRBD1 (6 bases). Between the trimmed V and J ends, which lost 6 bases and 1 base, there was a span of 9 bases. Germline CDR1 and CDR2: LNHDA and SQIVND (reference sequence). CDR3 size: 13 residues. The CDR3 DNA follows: TGTGCCAGTAGATGGGGACAGAACACTGAAGCTTTCTTT. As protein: CASRWGQNTEAFF. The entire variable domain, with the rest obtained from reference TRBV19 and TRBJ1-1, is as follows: DGGITQSPKYLFRKEGQNVTLSCEQNLNHDAMYWYRQDPGQGLRLIYYSQIVNDFQKGDIAEGYSVSREKKESFPLTVTSAQKNPTAFYLCASRWGQNTEAFFGQGTRLTVV.

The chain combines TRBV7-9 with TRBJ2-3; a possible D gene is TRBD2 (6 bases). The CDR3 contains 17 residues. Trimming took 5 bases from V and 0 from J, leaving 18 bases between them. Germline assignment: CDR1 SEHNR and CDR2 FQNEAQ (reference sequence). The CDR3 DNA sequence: TGTGCCAGCAGCCCTTCGGGAGCACTTATAAGCACAGATACGCAGTATTTT. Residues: CASSPSGALISTDTQYF.

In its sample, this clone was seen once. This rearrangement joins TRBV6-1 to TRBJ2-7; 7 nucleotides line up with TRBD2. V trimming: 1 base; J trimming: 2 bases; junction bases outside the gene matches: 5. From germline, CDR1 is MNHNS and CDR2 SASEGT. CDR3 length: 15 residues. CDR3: CASSEVPAGPYEQYF. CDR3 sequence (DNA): TGTGCCAGCAGTGAAGTCCCAGCGGGGCCCTACGAGCAGTACTTC.